These 29 T cell receptor beta chains came from one sample sequenced in a study of cytomegalovirus exposure and HLA in healthy donors. Amplification used 60 Vbeta primers and 13 Jbeta primers. The data were produced by immunoSEQ multiplex PCR, yet TCRdb's version contains in-frame clones alone and is incomplete. Of roughly 63,000 clones detected, roughly 73% appear once; the ten largest clones hold roughly 25%. The sample was PBMCs. The source is a woman in her 40s in good health and CMV-seropositive.

The sample holds one count of this clone. This sequence joins TRBV4-2 and TRBJ1-1; D might be TRBD1 (6 bases). From germline, CDR1 is LGHNA and CDR2 YNFKEQ. This CDR3 comprises 16 residues. Trimming shortened V by 3 bases and J by 8 bases, and 22 bases separated the two germline ends. The DNA of the CDR3 is TGTGCCAGCAGCCATCGTCTATGGGGGCTTTATCCCGAAGCTTTCTTT. Translated: CASSHRLWGLYPEAFF.

The chain uses TRBV5-4 and TRBJ2-3, with 11 bases aligning to TRBD2. CDR3 length: 15 amino acids. V lost 4 bases, J lost 3 bases, and 4 bases stayed unmatched. Germline assignment: CDR1 SGHNT and CDR2 YYREEE (reference sequence). The CDR3 DNA reads as TGTGCCAGCAGCCTTCGGACTAGCGGGACAGATACGCAGTATTTT. This gives the protein CASSLRTSGTDTQYF.

The genes are TRBV28 and TRBJ2-7; D ambiguous. V was shortened by 6 bases and J by 3 bases, with 9 bases between the two germline ends. The CDR3 runs to 12 residues. Germline assignment: CDR1 MDHEN and CDR2 SYDVKM. DNA for the CDR3: TGTGCCAGCAGAGCAACAGTCTACGAGCAGTACTTC. It yields the protein CASRATVYEQYF.

This sequence joins TRBV7-6 and TRBJ1-5; D perhaps matches TRBD1 (5 bases). CDR1 is SGHVS and CDR2 is FNYEAQ in the germline V gene. The CDR3 is 13 residues long. Trimming cost V 5 bases and J 7 bases, with 12 bases left between them. The CDR3 loop is CASSLRVGQPQHF. Here the CDR3 DNA reads TGTGCCAGCAGCCTCAGGGTGGGACAGCCCCAGCATTTT.

The gene calls are TRBV4-1 and TRBJ2-2; 9 bases line up with TRBD1. This CDR3 is built from 14 residues. V dropped 4 bases and J dropped 3; count of bases not matched to a gene: 0. The germline CDR1 and CDR2 sequences are MGHRA and YSYEKL. The CDR3 region is CASSRDRDTGELFF. CDR3 DNA sequence: TGCGCCAGCAGCCGGGACAGGGACACCGGGGAGCTGTTTTTT.

The chain is built from TRBV14 and TRBJ1-3, with TRBD1 identical over 7 bases. V was clipped by 5 bases and J by 2 bases; unmatched bases: 3. The germline V gene has CDR1 SGHDN and CDR2 FVKESK. This CDR3 region has 14 residues. The CDR3 protein is CASSLRGPGNTIYF. The CDR3 coding sequence is TGTGCCAGCAGCTTAAGGGGGCCTGGAAACACCATATATTTT.

Of note for this clone: Other DNA sequences in the same sample also yield this CDR3. The rearrangement joins TRBV27 to TRBJ2-5; 7 positions agree with TRBD1. The CDR3 contains 15 residues. V was clipped by 2 bases and J by 4 bases; unmatched bases: 7. The germline V gene encodes CDR1 MNHEY and CDR2 SMNVEV (reference sequence). CDR3 sequence (DNA): TGTGCCAGCAGTTTAGAGAGGGGGCGGCCAGAGACCCAGTACTTC. Protein sequence: CASSLERGRPETQYF.

This sequence joins TRBV19 and TRBJ1-1, with D unresolved. Germline assignment: CDR1 LNHDA and CDR2 SQIVND (reference sequence). The CDR3 is 14 amino acids. V was pared by 11 bases and J by 4 bases, with 20 bases between. CDR3 sequence: CASRGKGRVTEAFF. CDR3 in DNA: TGTGCCTCCCGCGGGAAGGGCCGTGTCACTGAAGCTTTCTTT.

The chain couples TRBV28 to TRBJ1-1; D possibly corresponds to TRBD1 (6 bases). Trimming pared 7 bases from V and 2 bases from J, leaving 14 bases between. CDR3 length: 14 residues. The germline V gene has CDR1 MDHEN and CDR2 SYDVKM. The CDR3 bases are TGTGCCAGCACTTACTACAGGGAAAACACTGAAGCTTTCTTT. Translated: CASTYYRENTEAFF.

This clone came up a few times. CDR3 bases: TGTGCCAGCAGCTCACCGACTAGCTTGAGCTACGAGCAGTACTTC. Translating gives CASSSPTSLSYEQYF. The chain is built from TRBV7-2 and TRBJ2-7; 7 bases map to TRBD2. The CDR3 is 15 amino acids. V dropped 4 bases and J dropped 3; count of bases not matched to a gene: 9. Germline lookup yields CDR1 SGHTA and CDR2 FQGNSA.

This chain links TRBV27 with TRBJ1-2; D gene unclear. Germline V gene data show CDR1 as MNHEY and CDR2 as SMNVEV (reference sequence). V lost 2 bases and J 4 bases, leaving 8 bases between the germline ends. The CDR3 contains 13 residues. CDR3 sequence (DNA): TGTGCCAGCAGTTTAAACAGCTTCTATGGCTACACCTTC. Translating gives CASSLNSFYGYTF.

This clone occurred once. The chain is built from TRBV10-3 and TRBJ1-2; 9 bases are a match to TRBD1. The V gene's germline CDR1 is ENHRY and CDR2 SYGVKD. With 7 bases clipped from V and 5 bases from J, the junction kept 5 bases outside the gene matches. The CDR3 is made up of 13 amino acids. DNA of the CDR3: TGTGCCATCAAGGGGACAGGGCCGTATGGCTACACCTTC. It specifies CAIKGTGPYGYTF.

Here the CDR3 reads CASSVNPGQGEQYF. CDR3 DNA: TGTGCCAGCAGCGTAAACCCGGGACAGGGGGAGCAGTACTTC. The chain combines TRBV9 with TRBJ2-7, with 10 positions matching TRBD1. Germline V CDR1 and CDR2: SGDLS, YYNGEE. Germline trimming cut 1 base from V and 7 bases from J; bases unmatched to any gene: 5. The CDR3 contains 14 residues. Complete variable domain (other parts from reference TRBV9 and TRBJ2-7): DSGVTQTPKHLITATGQRVTLRCSPRSGDLSVYWYQQSLDQGLQFLIQYYNGEERAKGNILERFSAQQFPDLHSELNLSSLELGDSALYFCASSVNPGQGEQYFGPGTRLTVT.

Of note for this clone: At the DNA level, this CDR3 is encoded by other sequences in the same sample as well. The chain joins TRBV30 to TRBJ1-4; 10 nucleotides line up with TRBD1. The germline V gene has CDR1 GTSNPN and CDR2 SVGIG (reference sequence). J was trimmed by 8 bases and V by 7 bases; bases with no gene match: 4. The CDR3 sequence is 12 residues long. CDR3 DNA: TGTGCCTCAGGACAGGGGGACGAAAAACTGTTTTTT. As protein: CASGQGDEKLFF.

The chain joins TRBV2 to TRBJ1-5; D is unclear. The CDR3 loop spans 14 amino acids. The germline CDR1 and CDR2 sequences are SNHLY and FYNNEI. Trimming shortened V by 3 bases and J by 2 bases, and 8 bases separated the two germline ends. CDR3 sequence: CASSEAIRNQPQHF. The CDR3 DNA sequence: TGTGCCAGCAGTGAGGCCATACGCAATCAGCCCCAGCATTTT.

Here the CDR3 reads CASSDSRVGTDTQYF. The CDR3 coding sequence is TGTGCCAGCAGTGACTCTCGGGTGGGGACTGATACGCAGTATTTT. The chain joins TRBV6-4 to TRBJ2-3; D possibly corresponds to TRBD2 (6 bases). This CDR3 comprises 15 residues. CDR1 and CDR2 from the germline V gene are MRHNA and SNTAGT. Between the trimmed V and J ends, which lost 0 bases and 6 bases, there was a span of 13 bases.

The gene calls are TRBV7-3 and TRBJ1-1, with 7 bases that match TRBD1. The ends lost 2 bases at V and 10 bases at J; junction bases unmatched: 7. Looked up from germline, CDR1 is SGHTA and CDR2 is FQGTGA. The CDR3 totals 13 residues. CDR3 amino acids: CASSLEQGSSAFF. The CDR3 bases are TGTGCCAGCAGCTTAGAACAGGGGAGCTCAGCTTTCTTT.

The rearrangement links TRBV4-1 to TRBJ1-4, with TRBD1 matching over 10 bases. In germline, CDR1 is MGHRA, CDR2 YSYEKL. The CDR3 loop spans 19 amino acids. V was pared by 4 bases and J by 3 bases, with 14 bases of the junction left unmatched. The CDR3 region is CASSLTTGTGARANEKLFF. CDR3 nucleotide sequence: TGCGCCAGCAGCCTTACTACCGGGACAGGGGCGCGAGCTAATGAAAAACTGTTTTTT.

CDR3 bases: TGTGCCAGCAGTCAGGATTACTCTGGAAACACCATATATTTT. This translates into CASSQDYSGNTIYF. The chain employs TRBV6-1 and TRBJ1-3; D gene uncertain. Germline CDR1 MNHNS, CDR2 SASEGT. The CDR3 is 14 residues long. Trimming cost V 5 bases and J 0 bases, with 8 bases left between them.

The rearrangement joins TRBV7-2 to TRBJ1-2; D unclear. V lost 1 base, J lost 6 bases, and 18 bases lay in between. The germline V gene encodes CDR1 SGHTA and CDR2 FQGNSA. The CDR3 runs to 16 residues. For the CDR3, the DNA is TGTGCCAGCAGCTTAGTCTTGACCAGCGCTGGAAATGGCTACACCTTC. This sequence encodes CASSLVLTSAGNGYTF.

The DNA for the CDR3 is TGCGCCAGCAGAAGGGCGGGGGGCTCACCGGCCCTCTACGAGCAGTACTTC. Translating it yields CASRRAGGSPALYEQYF. This chain uses TRBV5-1 with TRBJ2-7; 8 bases match TRBD2. This CDR3 is 17 amino acids long. The V and J ends lost 5 bases and 3 bases, in that order; junction bases with no gene match: 16. Germline V gene data show CDR1 as SGHRS and CDR2 as YFSETQ. The complete variable domain, with remaining parts taken from reference TRBV5-1 and TRBJ2-7, reads KAGVTQTPRYLIKTRGQQVTLSCSPISGHRSVSWYQQTPGQGLQFLFEYFSETQRNKGNFPGRFSGRQFSNSRSEMNVSTLELGDSALYLCASRRAGGSPALYEQYFGPGTRLTVT.

V usage is TRBV14 and J usage is TRBJ2-1, with a weak D call TRBD2 (6 bases). The CDR3 length is 13 residues. CDR1 and CDR2 (germline): SGHDN, FVKESK. The V and J ends lost 0 bases and 7 bases respectively, with 7 bases between them. The DNA for the CDR3 is TGTGCCAGCAGCCAAGATGGGGGGAATGAGCAGTTCTTC. Residues: CASSQDGGNEQFF.

This sequence joins TRBV7-9 and TRBJ2-7; D is perhaps TRBD1 (6 bases). Germline V gene sequence: CDR1 SEHNR, CDR2 FQNEAQ (reference sequence). The CDR3 length is 12 residues. Trimming shortened V by 5 bases and J by 7 bases, and 12 bases separated the two germline ends. CDR3 coding DNA: TGTGCCAGCAGCCAAACAGGGAGTGAGCAGTACTTC. Translating it yields CASSQTGSEQYF. The full variable domain, rest sourced from reference TRBV7-9 and TRBJ2-7, is DTGVSQNPRHKITKRGQNVTFRCDPISEHNRLYWYRQTLGQGPEFLTYFQNEAQLEKSRLLSDRFSAERPKGSFSTLEIQRTEQGDSAMYLCASSQTGSEQYFGPGTRLTVT.

In regard to this clone: This specimen includes other DNA sequences encoding the same CDR3. The rearrangement links TRBV29-1 to TRBJ1-1, with D possibly matching TRBD1 (5 bases). The CDR3 totals 12 residues. The germline gives CDR1 SQVTM, CDR2 ANQGSEA. The ends were cut back, 4 bases at V and 6 bases at J, with 12 bases in the middle. The CDR3 reads CSVAQGRAEAFF. As DNA, the CDR3 is TGCAGCGTTGCCCAGGGTCGCGCTGAAGCTTTCTTT.

This sequence joins TRBV11-3 and TRBJ2-1, with D uncertain. The V end was cut by 1 base, the J end by 8 bases, with 12 bases between. Germline CDR1 is SGHNT and CDR2 is YENEEA. CDR3 length: 14 amino acids. CDR3 sequence (DNA): TGTGCCAGCAGCTTAGGCCCGGGTCCGGATGAGCAGTTCTTC. It translates to CASSLGPGPDEQFF.

The rearrangement links TRBV6-4 to TRBJ1-2, with 10 bases aligning to TRBD1. V lost 0 bases, J lost 6 bases, and 7 bases stayed unmatched. The CDR3 is 16 residues long. In germline, CDR1 is MRHNA, CDR2 SNTAGT. DNA for the CDR3: TGTGCCAGCAGTGACTCGGAAGGGACAGGGGTCGATGGCTACACCTTC. This sequence encodes CASSDSEGTGVDGYTF.

The chain joins TRBV6-1 to TRBJ1-2, with D perhaps matching TRBD1 (5 bases). Germline CDR1 is MNHNS and CDR2 is SASEGT. Trimming removed 4 bases from V and 4 bases from J, with 13 bases in between. There are 14 residues in the CDR3. The CDR3 nucleotides are TGTGCCAGCAGTGGGGGCGATAGAGGCTATGGCTACACCTTC. Its translation is CASSGGDRGYGYTF.

The chain combines TRBV4-1 with TRBJ2-7; 8 bases fit TRBD2. Germline V gene data show CDR1 as MGHRA and CDR2 as YSYEKL. The CDR3 spans 15 residues. The J segment lost 1 base and the V segment lost 1 base, leaving 3 bases of the junction unmatched. The CDR3 protein is CASSQGRGDSYEQYF. The CDR3 bases are TGCGCCAGCAGCCAAGGGCGGGGGGATTCCTACGAGCAGTACTTC.

The CDR3 DNA is TGCAGTGCTATAATGACTGAAGCTTTCTTT. It translates to CSAIMTEAFF. The chain carries TRBV20-1 and TRBJ1-1; D gene uncertain. The ends were cut back, 4 bases at V and 5 bases at J, with 5 bases in the middle. Germline V gene lookup returns CDR1 DFQATT and CDR2 SNEGSKA (reference sequence). There are 10 residues in the CDR3.